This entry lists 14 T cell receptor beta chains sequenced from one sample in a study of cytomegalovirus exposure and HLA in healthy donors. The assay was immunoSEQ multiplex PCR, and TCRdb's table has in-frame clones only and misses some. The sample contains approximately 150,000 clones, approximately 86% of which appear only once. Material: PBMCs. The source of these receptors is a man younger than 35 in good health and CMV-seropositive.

For the CDR3, the DNA is TGTGCCAGTAGTCTGGCAACAGGCATGAAAGGGATGGTCAATCAGCCCCAGCATTTT. Translating gives CASSLATGMKGMVNQPQHF. V and J are TRBV19 and TRBJ1-5, with D tentatively TRBD1 (5 bases). Looked up from germline, CDR1 is LNHDA and CDR2 is SQIVND (reference sequence). This CDR3 is 19 amino acids long. Trimming removed 5 bases at V and 3 bases at J, with 26 bases between. The full variable domain, rest sourced from reference TRBV19 and TRBJ1-5, is DGGITQSPKYLFRKEGQNVTLSCEQNLNHDAMYWYRQDPGQGLRLIYYSQIVNDFQKGDIAEGYSVSREKKESFPLTVTSAQKNPTAFYLCASSLATGMKGMVNQPQHFGDGTRLSIL.

The CDR3: CASRAGPSSYNEQFF. CDR3 bases: TGCGCCAGCCGCGCGGGCCCGAGCTCCTACAATGAGCAGTTCTTC. The chain couples TRBV5-1 to TRBJ2-1, with D possibly matching TRBD2 (5 bases). V shed 7 bases and J shed 0 bases, with 14 bases lying between them. This CDR3 contains 15 residues. Germline V CDR1 and CDR2: SGHRS, YFSETQ.

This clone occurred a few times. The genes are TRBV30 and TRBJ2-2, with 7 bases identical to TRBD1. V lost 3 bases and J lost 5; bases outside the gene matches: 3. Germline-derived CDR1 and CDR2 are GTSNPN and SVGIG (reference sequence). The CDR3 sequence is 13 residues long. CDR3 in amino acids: CAWRAGGTGELFF. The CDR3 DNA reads TGTGCCTGGAGGGCAGGGGGTACCGGGGAGCTGTTTTTT.

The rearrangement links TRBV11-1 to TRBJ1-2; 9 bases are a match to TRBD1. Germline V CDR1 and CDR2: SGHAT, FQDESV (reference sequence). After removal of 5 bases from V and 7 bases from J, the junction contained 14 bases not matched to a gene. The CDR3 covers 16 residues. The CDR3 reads CASSPPGQQGARGYTF. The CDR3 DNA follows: TGTGCCAGCAGCCCCCCTGGGCAACAGGGGGCTCGTGGCTACACCTTC.

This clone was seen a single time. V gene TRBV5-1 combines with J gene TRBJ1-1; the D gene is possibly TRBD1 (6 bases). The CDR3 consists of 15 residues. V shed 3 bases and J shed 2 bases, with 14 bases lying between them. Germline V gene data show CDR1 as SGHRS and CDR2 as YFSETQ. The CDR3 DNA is TGCGCCAGCAGCTCTCAGGGGTATCTTAACACTGAAGCTTTCTTT. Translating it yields CASSSQGYLNTEAFF.

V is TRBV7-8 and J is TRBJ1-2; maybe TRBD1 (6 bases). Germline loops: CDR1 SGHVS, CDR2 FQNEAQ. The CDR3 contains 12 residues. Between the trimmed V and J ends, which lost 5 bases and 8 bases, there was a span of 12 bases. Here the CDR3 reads CASSPGGGGYTF. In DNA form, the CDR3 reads TGTGCCAGCAGCCCTGGTGGGGGCGGCTACACCTTC.

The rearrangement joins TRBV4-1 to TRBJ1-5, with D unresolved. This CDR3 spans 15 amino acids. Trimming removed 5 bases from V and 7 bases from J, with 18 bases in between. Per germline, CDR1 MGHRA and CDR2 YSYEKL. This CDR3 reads CASSSGSAGWQPQHF. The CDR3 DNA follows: TGCGCCAGCAGCTCCGGGTCAGCTGGCTGGCAGCCCCAGCATTTT.

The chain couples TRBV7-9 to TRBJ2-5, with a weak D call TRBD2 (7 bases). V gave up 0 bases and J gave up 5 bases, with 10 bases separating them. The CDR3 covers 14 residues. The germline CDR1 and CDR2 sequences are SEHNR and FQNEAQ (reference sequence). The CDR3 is CASSLAGGRETQYF. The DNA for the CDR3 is TGTGCCAGCAGCTTAGCGGGGGGGCGCGAGACCCAGTACTTC. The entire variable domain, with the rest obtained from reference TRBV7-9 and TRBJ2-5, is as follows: DTGVSQNPRHKITKRGQNVTFRCDPISEHNRLYWYRQTLGQGPEFLTYFQNEAQLEKSRLLSDRFSAERPKGSFSTLEIQRTEQGDSAMYLCASSLAGGRETQYFGPGTRLLVL.

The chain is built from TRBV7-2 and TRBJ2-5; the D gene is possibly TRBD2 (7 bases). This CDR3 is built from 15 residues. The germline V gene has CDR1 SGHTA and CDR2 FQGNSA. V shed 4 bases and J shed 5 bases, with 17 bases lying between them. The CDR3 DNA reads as TGTGCCAGCAGCTATGGATCGGGGGGCGAGGAGACCCAGTACTTC. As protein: CASSYGSGGEETQYF.

CDR3 sequence (DNA): TGCGCCAGCAGCCTTCCCGGGACAGGGGGGAGACACGAGCAGTACTTC. Its protein is CASSLPGTGGRHEQYF. This rearrangement joins TRBV5-1 to TRBJ2-7, with TRBD1 matching 11 bases. Germline CDR1 is SGHRS and CDR2 is YFSETQ. The CDR3 length is 16 residues. J was trimmed by 5 bases and V by 4 bases; bases with no gene match: 11.

CDR3 amino acids: CASSQTVNYGYTF. CDR3 sequence (DNA): TGCGCCAGCAGCCAAACAGTAAACTATGGCTACACCTTC. This chain connects TRBV5-1 to TRBJ1-2; unclear D gene. Germline V gene sequence: CDR1 SGHRS, CDR2 YFSETQ. The CDR3 sequence is 13 residues long. V lost 4 bases and J lost 2, with 9 bases in between.

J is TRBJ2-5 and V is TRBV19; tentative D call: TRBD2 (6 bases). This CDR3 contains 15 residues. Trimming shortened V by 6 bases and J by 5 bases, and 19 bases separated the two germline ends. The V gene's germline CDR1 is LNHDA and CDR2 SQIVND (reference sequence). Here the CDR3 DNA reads TGTGCCAGTAGGCGGGACGGCTTGAATGTTGAGACCCAGTACTTC. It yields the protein CASRRDGLNVETQYF.

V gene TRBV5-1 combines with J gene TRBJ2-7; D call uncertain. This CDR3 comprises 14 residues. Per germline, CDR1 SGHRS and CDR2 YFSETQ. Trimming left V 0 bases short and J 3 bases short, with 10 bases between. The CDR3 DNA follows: TGCGCCAGCAGCTTGGCTGAGCCAGGCTACGAGCAGTACTTC. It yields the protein CASSLAEPGYEQYF.

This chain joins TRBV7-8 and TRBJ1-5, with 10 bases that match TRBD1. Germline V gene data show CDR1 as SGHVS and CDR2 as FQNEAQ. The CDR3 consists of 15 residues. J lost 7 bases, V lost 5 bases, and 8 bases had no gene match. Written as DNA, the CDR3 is TGTGCCAGCAGCAGTAGGACAGGGGGGTGGCAGCCCCAGCATTTT. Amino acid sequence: CASSSRTGGWQPQHF.